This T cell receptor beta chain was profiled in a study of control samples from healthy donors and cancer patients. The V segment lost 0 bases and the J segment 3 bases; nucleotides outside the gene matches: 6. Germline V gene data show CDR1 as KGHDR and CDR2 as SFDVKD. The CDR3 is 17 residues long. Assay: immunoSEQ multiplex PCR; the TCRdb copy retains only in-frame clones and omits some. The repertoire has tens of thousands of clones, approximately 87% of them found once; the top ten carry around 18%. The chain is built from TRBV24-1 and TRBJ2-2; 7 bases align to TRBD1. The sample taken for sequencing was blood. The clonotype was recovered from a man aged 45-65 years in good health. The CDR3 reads CATSDLKGAWYTGELFF. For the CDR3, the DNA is TGTGCCACCAGTGATTTGAAGGGGGCCTGGTACACCGGGGAGCTGTTTTTT.